What follows is one T cell receptor (beta chain) and its context. The sample belongs to a study of T cell responses to AZD1222 COVID-19 vaccine. Sequencing used immunoSEQ multiplex PCR; TCRdb keeps in-frame clones, though not all of them. The repertoire holds roughly 130,000 clones, with around nine tenths as singletons. This CDR3 contains 17 residues. Germline V gene lookup returns CDR1 LNHDA and CDR2 SQIVND (reference sequence). V shed 5 bases and J 0 bases; nucleotides not matched to a gene: 7. The material was peripheral blood, obtained on day 0 of AZD1222 vaccination. The receptor was isolated from an adult in good health. The chain recombines TRBV19 with TRBJ2-6, with 7 nucleotides matching TRBD1. This CDR3 is CASSPRTGRSGANVLTF. The CDR3 DNA reads TGTGCCAGTAGTCCTCGGACAGGTCGCTCTGGGGCCAACGTCCTGACTTTC.